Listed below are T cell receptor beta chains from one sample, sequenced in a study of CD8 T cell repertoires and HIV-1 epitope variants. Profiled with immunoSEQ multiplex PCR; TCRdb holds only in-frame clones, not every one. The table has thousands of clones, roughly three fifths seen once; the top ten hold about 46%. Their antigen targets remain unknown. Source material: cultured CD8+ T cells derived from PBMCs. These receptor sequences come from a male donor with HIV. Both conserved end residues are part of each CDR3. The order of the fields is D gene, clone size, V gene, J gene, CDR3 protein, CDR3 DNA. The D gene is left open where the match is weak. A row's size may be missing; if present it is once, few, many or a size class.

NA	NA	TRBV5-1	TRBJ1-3	CASSFREPGNTIYF	TGCGCCAGCAGCTTCCGGGAGCCTGGAAACACCATATATTTT
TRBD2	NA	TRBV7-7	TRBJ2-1	CASSPIAGGPHEQFF	TGTGCCAGCAGCCCCATAGCGGGGGGGCCTCATGAGCAGTTCTTC
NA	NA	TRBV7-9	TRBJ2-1	CASSSPTRDEQFF	TGTGCCAGCAGCTCCCCTACTCGGGATGAGCAGTTCTTC
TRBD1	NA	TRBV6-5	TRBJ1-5	CATSGGVRNQPQHF	TGTGCCACATCAGGGGGCGTTCGCAATCAGCCCCAGCATTTT
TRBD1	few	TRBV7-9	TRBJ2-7	CASSSTGQGEQYF	TGTGCCAGCAGCTCGACAGGGCAAGGAGAGCAGTACTTC
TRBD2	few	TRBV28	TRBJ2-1	CASIRFGSGIGDEQFF	TGTGCCAGCATCCGGTTCGGTAGCGGGATTGGGGATGAGCAGTTCTTC
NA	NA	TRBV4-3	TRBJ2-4	CASSQERAVAKNIQYF	TGCGCCAGCAGCCAAGAACGAGCGGTAGCCAAAAACATTCAGTACTTC
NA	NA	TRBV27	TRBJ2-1	CASSLGGDNYNEQFF	TGTGCCAGCAGTTTAGGGGGAGATAACTACAATGAGCAGTTCTTC
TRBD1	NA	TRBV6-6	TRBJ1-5	CASRSGQGKQPQHF	TGTGCCAGCAGATCCGGACAGGGAAAACAGCCCCAGCATTTT
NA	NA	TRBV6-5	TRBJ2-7	CASSSWTESYEQYF	TGTGCCAGCAGTTCCTGGACGGAATCCTACGAGCAGTACTTC
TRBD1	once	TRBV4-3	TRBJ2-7	CASSQYSGQAYEQYF	TGCGCCAGCAGCCAATACTCGGGACAGGCCTACGAGCAGTACTTC
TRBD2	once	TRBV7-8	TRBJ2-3	CASSLAPSGSATDTQYF	TGTGCCAGCAGCTTAGCCCCTAGCGGGAGTGCCACAGATACGCAGTATTTT
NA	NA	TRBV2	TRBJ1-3	CATRRSSPSGNTIYF	TGTGCCACCCGTCGCAGCAGCCCCTCTGGAAACACCATATATTTT
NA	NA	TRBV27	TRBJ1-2	CASSPGTPPNYGYTF	TGTGCCAGCAGTCCCGGGACACCTCCTAACTATGGCTACACCTTC
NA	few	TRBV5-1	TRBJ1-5	CASSPVPDIGRAQPQHF	TGCGCCAGCAGCCCGGTACCTGACATCGGGAGGGCTCAGCCCCAGCATTTT
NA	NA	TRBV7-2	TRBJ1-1	CASSLGQWSGTEAFF	TGTGCCAGCAGCTTAGGACAGTGGTCTGGCACTGAAGCTTTCTTT
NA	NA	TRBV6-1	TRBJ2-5	CASSELLGDSGSETQYF	TGTGCCAGCAGTGAACTCCTCGGGGACAGCGGGTCAGAGACCCAGTACTTC
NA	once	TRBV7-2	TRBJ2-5	CASSLAGMEAQYF	TGTGCCAGCAGCTTAGCGGGTATGGAGGCCCAGTACTTC
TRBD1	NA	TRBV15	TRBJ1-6	CATSWTGENSPLHF	TGTGCCACCAGCTGGACAGGCGAGAATTCACCCCTCCACTTT
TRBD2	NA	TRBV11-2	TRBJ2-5	CASSESGGLYQETQYF	TGTGCCAGCAGCGAAAGCGGGGGGCTGTACCAAGAGACCCAGTACTTC
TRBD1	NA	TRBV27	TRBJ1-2	CASRSGQGRDYGYTF	TGTGCCAGCAGGAGTGGACAGGGGCGTGACTATGGCTACACCTTC
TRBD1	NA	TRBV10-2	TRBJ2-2	CASISDRAHGELFF	TGCGCCAGCATTTCGGACAGGGCGCACGGGGAGCTGTTTTTT
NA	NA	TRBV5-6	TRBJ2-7	CASSLTGSAYEQYF	TGTGCCAGCAGCCTGACAGGTTCCGCCTACGAGCAGTACTTC
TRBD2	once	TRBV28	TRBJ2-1	CASSLWGLDLGNEQFF	TGTGCCAGCAGTTTGTGGGGACTAGATCTGGGCAATGAGCAGTTCTTC
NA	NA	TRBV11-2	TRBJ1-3	CASSPVPGGLPIYF	TGTGCCAGCAGCCCGGTGCCCGGAGGATTACCCATATATTTT
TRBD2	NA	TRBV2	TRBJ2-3	CASQGLASSTDTQYF	TGTGCCAGCCAAGGACTAGCGTCTAGCACAGATACGCAGTATTTT
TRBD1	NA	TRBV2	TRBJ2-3	CASEGDRVRDTQYF	TGTGCCAGTGAGGGGGACAGGGTACGAGATACGCAGTATTTT
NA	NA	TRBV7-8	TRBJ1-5	CASSQGPGGGNQPQHF	TGTGCCAGCAGCCAGGGGCCCGGAGGGGGAAATCAGCCCCAGCATTTT
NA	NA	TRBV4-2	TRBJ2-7	CASSQDGILQGRDEQYF	TGTGCCAGCAGCCAAGATGGAATCTTGCAGGGCAGGGACGAGCAGTACTTC
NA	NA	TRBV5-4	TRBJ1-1	CASSLGGNTEAFF	TGTGCCAGCAGCTTGGGGGGGAACACTGAAGCTTTCTTT
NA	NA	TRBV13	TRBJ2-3	CASSSGTPDDRTDTQYF	TGTGCCAGCAGCTCCGGGACACCGGACGACCGCACAGATACGCAGTATTTT
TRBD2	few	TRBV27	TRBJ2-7	CASSLIAGGPEQYF	TGTGCCAGCAGTCTCATAGCGGGAGGGCCCGAGCAGTACTTC
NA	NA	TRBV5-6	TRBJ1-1	CASREQGGTEAFF	TGTGCCAGCAGGGAGCAAGGGGGTACTGAAGCTTTCTTT
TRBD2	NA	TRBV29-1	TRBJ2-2	CSVRLERGAFAGELFF	TGCAGCGTTCGGTTGGAGCGGGGGGCTTTCGCCGGGGAGCTGTTTTTT
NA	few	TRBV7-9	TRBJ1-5	CASSRVGNQPQHF	TGTGCCAGCAGCAGGGTGGGCAATCAGCCCCAGCATTTT
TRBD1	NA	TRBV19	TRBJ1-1	CASSIAGRGSPNTEAFF	TGTGCCAGTAGTATTGCGGGCAGGGGGAGTCCGAACACTGAAGCTTTCTTT
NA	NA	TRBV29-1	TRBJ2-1	CSFSGLSYNEQFF	TGCAGCTTCTCGGGACTCTCCTACAATGAGCAGTTCTTC